Following are 8 T cell receptor beta chains from one sample sequenced in a study of T cell changes during pregnancy in multiple sclerosis (dated by TCRdb to the late 2010s). Library prep was done by the immunoSEQ multiplex PCR assay. TCRdb obtained this table from immuneACCESS and retained in-frame rearrangements with V and J assigned. These tables miss some clones; where compared with another copy, unresolved V genes account for less than half of the shortfall, and the remainder is unexplained. A total of about 61,000 clones appear in this sample, just under 90% of them only once. 0.89% of the sample rests with the top ten. Source: peripheral blood, taken in the first trimester of pregnancy. The receptor source for this set is a female donor in good health, enrolled as a control in a pregnancy study.

The J gene is TRBJ2-3, the V gene TRBV5-6, with D maybe TRBD2 (6 bases). Looked up from germline, CDR1 is SGHDT and CDR2 is YYEEEE. This CDR3 contains 16 residues. Trimming shortened V by 0 bases and J by 2 bases, and 13 bases separated the two germline ends. This CDR3 reads CASSLVRTTTTDTQYF. Written as DNA, the CDR3 is TGTGCCAGCAGCTTGGTACGGACTACCACCACAGATACGCAGTATTTT.

The chain recombines TRBV2 with TRBJ2-3; 12 positions agree with TRBD2. Germline loops: CDR1 SNHLY, CDR2 FYNNEI. This CDR3 spans 19 amino acids. Trimming at V came to 3 bases and at J to 0 bases, leaving 10 bases not matched to a gene. This CDR3 is CASSDPTSGGQLSTDTQYF. The CDR3 DNA reads TGTGCCAGCAGTGACCCGACTAGCGGGGGCCAGCTGAGCACAGATACGCAGTATTTT.

This chain joins TRBV19 and TRBJ1-6; tentative D call: TRBD1 (5 bases). Trimming took 5 bases from V and 0 from J, leaving 11 bases between them. Per germline, CDR1 LNHDA and CDR2 SQIVND (reference sequence). This CDR3 spans 16 amino acids. CDR3 sequence: CASSSPDSSYNSPLHF. The CDR3 bases are TGTGCCAGTAGTTCGCCCGACAGCTCCTATAATTCACCCCTCCACTTT.

This chain links TRBV7-2 with TRBJ2-2; 9 bases are a match to TRBD1. J gave up 2 bases and V 3 bases, and 7 bases lay outside the gene matches. This CDR3 contains 17 residues. Germline V gene sequence: CDR1 SGHTA, CDR2 FQGNSA. The CDR3 sequence is CASSFTTGGGNTGELFF. DNA of the CDR3: TGTGCCAGCAGCTTCACAACAGGGGGCGGTAACACCGGGGAGCTGTTTTTT.

This chain links TRBV7-2 with TRBJ1-2, with D uncertain. V was cut by 5 bases and J by 0 bases, with 10 bases left in between. The CDR3 extends over 14 amino acids. The germline V gene has CDR1 SGHTA and CDR2 FQGNSA. The CDR3 DNA reads TGTGCCAGCAGCAGACAACACTCTAACTATGGCTACACCTTC. This codes for CASSRQHSNYGYTF.

This rearrangement joins TRBV7-2 to TRBJ2-3, with D unclear. CDR3 size: 12 residues. Looked up from germline, CDR1 is SGHTA and CDR2 is FQGNSA. V lost 5 bases, J lost 5 bases, and 8 bases lay in between. The CDR3 loop is CASSPRVDTQYF. The CDR3 DNA reads as TGTGCCAGCAGCCCCCGGGTAGATACGCAGTATTTT.

The chain is built from TRBV4-2 and TRBJ2-5; no clear D. Germline V gene sequence: CDR1 LGHNA, CDR2 YNFKEQ. Deletions cut 0 bases from V and 6 bases from J, with 5 bases between. This CDR3 is built from 12 residues. For the CDR3, the DNA is TGTGCCAGCAGCCAAGATCTAAAGACCCAGTACTTC. Its translation: CASSQDLKTQYF.

Details on this clone: This specimen includes other DNA sequences encoding the same CDR3. The CDR3 loop reads CASSFGENTEAFF. The CDR3 DNA reads as TGTGCCAGCAGCTTCGGGGAGAACACTGAAGCTTTCTTT. This rearrangement joins TRBV7-9 to TRBJ1-1; D is unclear. There are 13 residues in the CDR3. The V end was cut by 3 bases, the J end by 1 base, with 6 bases between. Germline V lookup: CDR1 SEHNR, CDR2 FQNEAQ (reference sequence).